This T cell receptor beta chain is drawn from a study of cytomegalovirus exposure and HLA in healthy donors. The study, taken as a whole, reports: Follow-up analysis later connected one missense variant in DCLRE1C with trimming of TCR beta V- and J-genes. The Asian-associated ancestry cluster reportedly had fewer N-insertions than the roughly 670-donor mean in a later analysis. From TCR beta sequences, most subjects' HLA-A and HLA-B alleles were reportedly predicted accurately.

A remark on this clone: Its antigen is unidentified.

Primers for the PCR totalled 60 Vbeta and 13 Jbeta. Generated by immunoSEQ multiplex PCR, the TCRdb table keeps only in-frame clones and is missing some. The ten top clones account for approximately 7.5%, within a sample of approximately 68,000 clones. After removal of 4 bases from V and 4 bases from J, the junction contained 4 bases not matched to a gene. CDR1 LNHDA and CDR2 SQIVND come from the germline V gene (reference sequence). CDR3 length equals 14 residues. V is TRBV19 and J is TRBJ2-7; 10 bases are a match to TRBD2. The sequence was obtained from a female donor in good health and CMV-seropositive. Sequencing was performed on PBMCs. The CDR3 loop reads CASSKSGRAYEQYF. Written as DNA, the CDR3 is TGTGCCAGTAGTAAGAGCGGGAGGGCGTACGAGCAGTACTTC.